Presented here are 28 T cell receptor beta chains from one specimen sequenced in a study of identical twins. TCRdb reprocessed the 5' RACE reads via MiXCR and lists one record per CDR3 protein. Of some 710,000 distinct CDR3 sequences in the sample, 5.5% to 6.5% were seen once. The specimen was naive T cells sorted from blood. The receptors originated from a man between 18 and 29 years old in good health.

This chain uses TRBV5-1 with TRBJ2-6; 12 bases agree with TRBD1. The CDR3 length is 17 residues. The trim removed 4 bases at V and 2 bases at J, leaving 4 bases unmatched. Germline V gene sequence: CDR1 SGHRS, CDR2 YFSETQ. This CDR3 reads CASSHRDRGPGANVLTF. The DNA for the CDR3 is TGCGCCAGCAGCCACCGGGACAGGGGGCCTGGGGCCAACGTCCTGACTTTC.

The chain joins TRBV20-1 to TRBJ2-3; TRBD2 agrees at 7 bases. The junction had 7 bases not matched to a gene; V was cut back by 1 base and J by 0 bases. The CDR3 is made up of 16 amino acids. Germline CDR1 reads DFQATT; CDR2 reads SNEGSKA (reference sequence). The CDR3 coding sequence is TGCAGTGCTAGAGTCCCCGGGGGGAGGAGCACAGATACGCAGTATTTT. It is translated as CSARVPGGRSTDTQYF.

The gene calls are TRBV12-3 or TRBV12-4 and TRBJ1-2; TRBD1 agrees at 12 bases. V dropped 6 bases and J dropped 11; count of bases not matched to a gene: 7. This CDR3 comprises 13 residues. The CDR3 region is CASSPGTGGGYTF. The CDR3 coding sequence is TGTGCCAGCAGCCCTGGGACAGGGGGCGGGTACACCTTC.

About this clonotype: This could be a read error, since a much larger clone is one nucleotide away. The chain is built from TRBV9 and TRBJ2-7, with TRBD2 matching over 7 bases. There are 15 residues in the CDR3. The germline CDR1 and CDR2 sequences are SGDLS and YYNGEE. The V segment lost 4 bases and the J segment 1 base; nucleotides outside the gene matches: 8. The CDR3 spells CASSPSRGRSYEQYF. The CDR3 region has the DNA TGTGCCAGCAGCCCCTCCCGCGGGAGATCCTACGAGCAGTACTTC.

There are many counts of this clonotype. This chain links TRBV20-1 with TRBJ2-7; D might be TRBD1 (5 bases). V lost 3 bases to trimming and J lost 3 bases, with 12 bases between them. The CDR3 length is 13 residues. Germline V lookup: CDR1 DFQATT, CDR2 SNEGSKA (reference sequence). The CDR3 DNA is TGCAGTGCTAGTGGGCAGGGATACTACGAGCAGTACTTC. This translates into CSASGQGYYEQYF.

This clonotype was picked up a small number of times. V gene TRBV27 combines with J gene TRBJ2-5; D is uncertain. V was shortened by 0 bases and J by 5 bases, with 7 bases between the two germline ends. Germline V lookup: CDR1 MNHEY, CDR2 SMNVEV (reference sequence). This CDR3 is built from 13 residues. CDR3 coding DNA: TGTGCCAGCAGTTTATCTTCCTGGGAGACCCAGTACTTC. It yields the protein CASSLSSWETQYF.

This clonotype was detected ten times or more. V gene TRBV20-1 combines with J gene TRBJ1-1; perhaps TRBD1 as D (6 bases). Deletions cut 5 bases from V and 0 bases from J, with 10 bases between. The CDR3 has 13 residues. The V gene's germline CDR1 is DFQATT and CDR2 SNEGSKA (reference sequence). CDR3 in amino acids: CSAVTGMNTEAFF. In DNA, the CDR3 is TGCAGTGCTGTTACAGGGATGAACACTGAAGCTTTCTTT.

This clonotype appeared a few times. The chain combines TRBV20-1 with TRBJ2-3; 11 bases line up with TRBD2. The CDR3 runs to 17 residues. The V gene end was trimmed by 0 bases and the J gene end by 0 bases; junction bases not matched to a gene: 5. The germline V gene encodes CDR1 DFQATT and CDR2 SNEGSKA (reference sequence). CDR3 in DNA: TGCAGTGCTAGAGATTTGGCTAGCGGGGGGAGCACAGATACGCAGTATTTT. It specifies CSARDLASGGSTDTQYF.

The chain uses TRBV18 and TRBJ2-1; TRBD2 agrees at 7 bases. The CDR3 is 14 residues long. CDR1 is KGHSH, CDR2 LQKENI, per germline. V was clipped by 6 bases and J by 4 bases; unmatched bases: 6. In DNA, the CDR3 is TGTGCCAGCTCTGGGGCTAGCGGTTACAATGAGCAGTTCTTC. Encoded protein: CASSGASGYNEQFF.

This clonotype was counted only a few times. V is TRBV30 and J is TRBJ2-7; 7 bases match TRBD2. Trimming took 0 bases from V and 2 from J; bases not matched to a gene: 7. Germline loops: CDR1 GTSNPN, CDR2 SVGIG (reference sequence). This CDR3 region has 15 residues. The CDR3 DNA sequence: TGTGCCTGGAGTGTACGCGGGAGTGGAGCCTACGAGCAGTACTTC. Its protein product is CAWSVRGSGAYEQYF. Together with reference TRBV30 and TRBJ2-7, the CDR3 gives the full variable domain: SQTIHQWPATLVQPVGSPLSLECTVEGTSNPNLYWYRQAAGRGLQLLFYSVGIGQISSEVPQNLSASRPQDRQFILSSKKLLLSDSGFYLCAWSVRGSGAYEQYFGPGTRLTVT.

This clonotype showed up many times. This chain joins TRBV15 and TRBJ1-1; D unclear. Germline values: CDR1 LNHNV, CDR2 YYDKDF (reference sequence). Trimming stripped 1 base from V and 0 bases from J, with 6 bases between. The CDR3 totals 14 residues. The CDR3 DNA reads as TGTGCCACCAGCAGAGCGCGGGTGAACACTGAAGCTTTCTTT. Translated, it gives CATSRARVNTEAFF.

This clonotype has a handful of counts. The V and J genes are TRBV27 and TRBJ1-5; D gene unclear. The CDR3 is 16 residues long. The V end lost 2 bases, the J end lost 2 bases, and 13 bases lay between the germline ends. Germline V gene sequence: CDR1 MNHEY, CDR2 SMNVEV (reference sequence). Written as DNA, the CDR3 is TGTGCCAGCAGTTTAGGGTGGGGAGAGGGCAATCAGCCCCAGCATTTT. Its protein product is CASSLGWGEGNQPQHF.

The chain is built from TRBV7-3 and TRBJ1-1; D gene ambiguous. V lost 5 bases to trimming and J lost 1 base, with 26 bases between them. CDR1 is SGHTA, CDR2 FQGTGA, per germline. CDR3 size: 19 residues. DNA of the CDR3: TGTGCCAGCAGCCCGTCCGGGCCAATTTTGGGTCTTTGGAACACTGAAGCTTTCTTT. Encoded protein: CASSPSGPILGLWNTEAFF.

This clonotype was picked up many times. The V call is TRBV20-1, the J call TRBJ2-1, with 8 bases lining up with TRBD2. The junction had 10 bases not matched to a gene; V was cut back by 5 bases and J by 4 bases. The CDR3 loop spans 15 amino acids. CDR1 and CDR2 from the germline V gene are DFQATT and SNEGSKA (reference sequence). In nucleotides, the CDR3 is TGCAGTGCTTCCAGAACTAGCGGCAGTTACAATGAGCAGTTCTTC. It is translated as CSASRTSGSYNEQFF.

This clonotype showed up many times. The V call is TRBV12-3 or TRBV12-4, the J call TRBJ2-3; TRBD2 matches 7 bases. Losses at the gene ends were 6 bases for V and 2 bases for J; bases not matched to a gene: 5. The CDR3 consists of 14 residues. The CDR3 DNA reads TGTGCCAGCAGACCGGGACTAAACACAGATACGCAGTATTTT. This gives the protein CASRPGLNTDTQYF.

This clonotype has a count of ten or more. The chain is built from TRBV3-1 and TRBJ2-1; tentatively, D is TRBD1 or TRBD2 (5 bases each). V shed 5 bases and J shed 4 bases, with 12 bases lying between them. Germline V CDR1 and CDR2: LGHDT, YNNKEL (reference sequence). The CDR3 contains 14 residues. In DNA form, the CDR3 reads TGTGCCAGCAGCACCGGGACGGAATACAATGAGCAGTTCTTC. Amino acid sequence: CASSTGTEYNEQFF.

This clonotype was seen more than once but under ten times. V and J are TRBV4-3 and TRBJ1-5; tentatively, D is TRBD1 (6 bases). The V gene's germline CDR1 is LGHNA and CDR2 YSLEER. The V gene lost 0 bases and the J gene lost 0 bases, with 15 bases spanning the gap. This CDR3 contains 18 residues. The CDR3 DNA reads TGCGCCAGCAGCCAAGATTTCGCCGGGGGCTATAGCAATCAGCCCCAGCATTTT. Its translation: CASSQDFAGGYSNQPQHF.

This clonotype was seen ten or more times. DNA for the CDR3: TGTGCCAGCTCACCAGGTCAACAGACCGGCTACACCTTC. Its translation is CASSPGQQTGYTF. The chain couples TRBV18 to TRBJ1-2; D is ambiguous. Between the trimmed V and J ends, which lost 2 bases and 8 bases, there was a span of 12 bases. Germline lookup yields CDR1 KGHSH and CDR2 LQKENI. The length of the CDR3 is 13 residues. The full variable domain, in which reference TRBV18 and TRBJ1-2 provide the parts outside the CDR3, is NAGVMQNPRHLVRRRGQEARLRCSPMKGHSHVYWYRQLPEEGLKFMVYLQKENIIDESGMPKERFSAEFPKEGPSILRIQQVVRGDSAAYFCASSPGQQTGYTFGSGTRLTVV.

There are many counts of this clonotype. The V gene is TRBV24-1, the J gene TRBJ1-1, with D unresolved. V gave up 7 bases and J gave up 5 bases, with 13 bases separating them. The CDR3 runs 13 residues. CDR1 KGHDR and CDR2 SFDVKD come from the germline V gene. CDR3 residues: CATRGPIGTEAFF. CDR3 DNA sequence: TGTGCCACCAGAGGACCGATAGGGACTGAAGCTTTCTTT.

This clonotype occurred a few times. The chain recombines TRBV7-7 with TRBJ1-2; tentative D call: TRBD1 (6 bases). V lost 0 bases and J lost 8, with 13 bases in between. This CDR3 spans 14 amino acids. From germline, CDR1 is SSHAT and CDR2 FNYEAQ (reference sequence). As DNA, the CDR3 is TGTGCCAGCAGCTTAGCCAGGGGATTCGGCGGCTACACCTTC. Protein sequence: CASSLARGFGGYTF.

This clonotype turned up a few times. This CDR3 is CASSSRALLVAKNIQYF. The CDR3 DNA is TGTGCCAGCAGTTCCCGGGCCCTCCTCGTGGCCAAAAACATTCAGTACTTC. The gene calls are TRBV6-5 and TRBJ2-4; D is unresolved. Germline V gene data show CDR1 as MNHEY and CDR2 as SVGAGI. Trimming shortened V by 4 bases and J by 1 base, and 17 bases separated the two germline ends. The CDR3 is 17 residues long.

There are a few counts of this clonotype. The chain employs TRBV5-1 and TRBJ2-7; the match to TRBD1 covers 9 bases. The CDR3 covers 17 residues. Germline CDR1 and CDR2: SGHRS and YFSETQ. The V and J ends lost 4 bases and 0 bases, in that order; junction bases with no gene match: 11. Written as DNA, the CDR3 is TGCGCCAGCAGCCCCGTACCCGGGACAGGGATCTCCTACGAGCAGTACTTC. This gives the protein CASSPVPGTGISYEQYF.

This clonotype has just a few counts. The chain links TRBV14 to TRBJ2-5; 10 bases match TRBD1. CDR1 is SGHDN and CDR2 is FVKESK in the germline V gene. With 1 base clipped from V and 3 bases from J, the junction kept 8 bases outside the gene matches. This CDR3 comprises 17 residues. Written as DNA, the CDR3 is TGTGCCAGCAGCCAAGTGTTATTGGGGACAGGGGAAGAGACCCAGTACTTC. It translates to CASSQVLLGTGEETQYF.

This clonotype was seen repeatedly, ten times or more. The rearrangement uses TRBV27 and TRBJ2-7; the D gene is possibly TRBD1 (6 bases). Trimming took 1 base from V and 2 from J, leaving 18 bases between them. Germline CDR1 MNHEY, CDR2 SMNVEV (reference sequence). The CDR3 runs to 17 residues. The CDR3 nucleotides are TGTGCCAGCAGTTTATTTGGACAGCCCCGGGAACCCTACGAGCAGTACTTC. Protein: CASSLFGQPREPYEQYF.

This clonotype appeared many times. The J gene is TRBJ2-1, the V gene TRBV4-3; TRBD2 aligns across 11 bases. The CDR3 length is 13 residues. The J segment lost 9 bases and the V segment lost 6 bases, leaving 4 bases of the junction unmatched. From germline, CDR1 is LGHNA and CDR2 YSLEER. CDR3 amino acids: CASSSGRASEQFF. The CDR3 bases are TGCGCCAGCAGTAGCGGGAGGGCCTCTGAGCAGTTCTTC.

The chain combines TRBV6-1 with TRBJ2-1, with TRBD2 identical over 9 bases. The junction had 9 bases not matched to a gene; V was cut back by 7 bases and J by 5 bases. CDR3 size: 15 residues. Looked up from germline, CDR1 is MNHNS and CDR2 is SASEGT. CDR3 coding DNA: TGTGCCAGCAACCATAGCGGGAGAGTCAACAATGAGCAGTTCTTC. It is translated as CASNHSGRVNNEQFF.

V usage is TRBV28 and J usage is TRBJ2-1; D remains ambiguous. CDR3 size: 13 residues. The germline V gene encodes CDR1 MDHEN and CDR2 SYDVKM. Trimming cost V 9 bases and J 0 bases, with 9 bases left between them. CDR3 coding DNA: TGTGCCAGTCTCCAGAGCTCCTACAATGAGCAGTTCTTC. Translated, it gives CASLQSSYNEQFF. The entire variable domain, with the rest obtained from reference TRBV28 and TRBJ2-1, is as follows: DVKVTQSSRYLVKRTGEKVFLECVQDMDHENMFWYRQDPGLGLRLIYFSYDVKMKEKGDIPEGYSVSREKKERFSLILESASTNQTSMYLCASLQSSYNEQFFGPGTRLTVL.

This clonotype was detected a few times. The chain links TRBV12-3 or TRBV12-4 to TRBJ2-1; D unclear. Trimming took off 3 bases at V and 10 bases at J, with 10 bases between the two ends. The CDR3 totals 12 residues. The CDR3 DNA reads as TGTGCCAGCAGTTTTAGCTTGGGGGAGCAGTTCTTC. Protein: CASSFSLGEQFF.